This T cell receptor beta chain was profiled in a study of regulatory T cells in long-lasting Graves disease. Broader study findings: Shared public clonotypes totalled 2,741 in persistent patients, compared with roughly 970 in new patients.

The authors built TCR beta libraries using iRepertoire HTBI primers and Arm-PCR of CDR3 regions. TCRdb itself ran the multiplex PCR reads through MiXCR, one entry per CDR3 protein. This repertoire shows 390,000 or so distinct CDR3 sequences, roughly 12% found once; its top ten account for under 20%. Time point noted: newly diagnosed GD, antithyroid drugs for less than 3 months. Extracted RNA from PBMCs served as the source of the TCR library. At least ten counts were recorded for this clonotype. Its antigen is not known. The same data also contributed to another study, on T cells in Graves' hyperthyroidism and ophthalmopathy. From that second work: A patient was excluded if there was uncontrolled infection, other autoimmune disease, pregnancy or lactation. TCR CDR3 regions were first amplified by RT-PCR with HTBI primers.

The sequence was obtained from a woman aged 18-30 years with Graves disease. The specimen was peripheral blood mononuclear cells (PBMCs), collected at new diagnosis, from a patient treated with antithyroid drugs.

For the CDR3, the DNA is TGTGCCAGCAGCTTTGACGCCGGACTAGCGGGAGGCTGGGCAGATACGCAGTATTTT. Translation: CASSFDAGLAGGWADTQYF. The chain joins TRBV7-6 to TRBJ2-3; 14 bases agree with TRBD2. This CDR3 has 19 amino acids. Germline lookup yields CDR1 SGHVS and CDR2 FNYEAQ. V shed 3 bases and J 4 bases; nucleotides not matched to a gene: 12.